A selection of T cell receptor beta chains follows, all from one sample in a study of blood T cell repertoires in COVID-19. Clones were read by immunoSEQ multiplex PCR, and TCRdb kept only the in-frame ones, dropping some. Of 80,000 to 85,000 clones in the sample, approximately 80% are singletons; the top ten hold around 13%. Specimen: peripheral blood. These receptors were obtained from a human donor in a cohort sampled during active COVID-19. Both conserved end residues are trimmed from each CDR3. Fields, in order: V gene, J gene, CDR3 protein.

>TRBV7-3|TRBJ2-3
ASSSDYTDTQY
>TRBV5-1|TRBJ1-2
ASSLSRTDVYGYT
>TRBV2|TRBJ1-6
ASSVPGNNSPLH
>TRBV5-1|TRBJ2-7
ASTSGLSSYEQY
>TRBV11-2|TRBJ1-2
ASSLGQGGGYT
>TRBV11-2|TRBJ2-1
ASSYLRDRSF
>TRBV5-4|TRBJ1-1
ASSSLVGVGAEAF
>TRBV9|TRBJ2-1
ASSFGQGRDEQF
>TRBV28|TRBJ1-2
ASSSGPITYGYT
>TRBV11-2|TRBJ1-3
ASSPRTVTFSGNTIY
>TRBV11-2|TRBJ1-1
ASSLGAVNTEAF
>TRBV12-5|TRBJ1-2
ASGFGMAGRGSYT
>TRBV18|TRBJ2-5
ASSPRTGGEETQY
>TRBV11-2|TRBJ2-7
ASSLTDFYEQY
>TRBV6-1|TRBJ1-6
ASSEQTVGSPLH
>TRBV10-1|TRBJ2-2
ASSEAGWIGELF
>TRBV2|TRBJ2-7
ASSAQGAGNYEQY
>TRBV5-6|TRBJ2-5
ASSSTQGLETQY
>TRBV5-1|TRBJ1-4
ASSLGTGGDEKLF
>TRBV27|TRBJ1-6
ASSLANEIQGSPLH
>TRBV6-5|TRBJ1-2
ASRQPGGSGYT
>TRBV10-3|TRBJ2-6
AISESGGDFSGANVLT
>TRBV4-1|TRBJ1-1
ASSPSTGQTEAF
>TRBV3-1/TRBV3-2|TRBJ1-6
ASSQPQGRGPLH
>TRBV9|TRBJ2-7
ASSAGESYSYEQY
>TRBV11-1|TRBJ2-1
ASSLEPQGNEQF
>TRBV6-5|TRBJ2-3
ASSYSGTGADTQY
>TRBV23-1|TRBJ2-7
ASNASPGISYEQY
>TRBV9|TRBJ2-5
ASSVGNRQETQY
>TRBV4-1|TRBJ1-1
ASSPRGMNTEAF
>TRBV24-1|TRBJ1-4
ATSDSGQGYEKLF
>TRBV18|TRBJ2-1
ASSPADTGGLNEQF
>TRBV5-6|TRBJ1-2
ASSLDRGGYT
>TRBV6-6|TRBJ1-1
ASSPFGLEGRPEAF
>TRBV2|TRBJ2-3
ASSGPIWGGRGDTQY
>TRBV7-9|TRBJ2-7
ASSLGTSGSPYEQY
>TRBV27|TRBJ2-4
ASSLSYRGRGNIQY
>TRBV15|TRBJ2-5
ATSRALPQETQY
>TRBV28|TRBJ2-7
ASSSPWTGYEQY
>TRBV5-1|TRBJ1-1
ASSLLVNTEAF
>TRBV12-5|TRBJ2-1
ASVPPGQQYNEQF
>TRBV5-4|TRBJ2-2
ASSPGLAGTAGELF
>TRBV6-1|TRBJ2-1
ASSDVAGLFNEQF
>TRBV12-3/TRBV12-4|TRBJ1-1
ASRWTENTEAF
>TRBV18|TRBJ1-5
ASSQGQGRQPQH
>TRBV29-1|TRBJ2-3
SVEGLNSLTDTQY
>TRBV5-6|TRBJ2-2
ASSLGQENTGELF
>TRBV20-1|TRBJ2-7
SASAGPGYEQY
>TRBV10-1|TRBJ2-3
ASSESVVAGESDTQY
>TRBV11-2|TRBJ2-7
ASSLDRSGRQY
>TRBV15|TRBJ1-4
ATRAGGPSTNEKLF
>TRBV27|TRBJ2-4
ASSRLTGILAKNIQY
>TRBV5-5|TRBJ1-5
ASSPWGEGFNQPQH
>TRBV21-1|TRBJ2-2
ASRGTGTNTGELF
>TRBV20-1|TRBJ2-7
SPGQGNEQY
>TRBV6-6|TRBJ1-1
ASAYFEMNTEAF